This T cell receptor (beta chain) was captured in a study of cytomegalovirus exposure and HLA in healthy donors. Study-wide findings and caveats: Most TCR beta V segments were productive about 87% or about 30% of the time in an earlier analysis. Cytomegalovirus association was assigned to around 150 TCR beta chains. The authors confirmed in vitro that three CMV-associated chains were specific for CMV antigens.

PCR amplification relied on 60 Vbeta primers (plus 13 Jbeta primers). TCRdb keeps only in-frame clones here, not all; method: immunoSEQ multiplex PCR. The sample has over 150,000 clones, 65% to 85% seen once. Samples came from healthy bone marrow donors. For this clone: The target antigen is unknown.

The sample taken for sequencing was PBMCs. The source of this sequence is a woman in her forties or fifties in good health and CMV-seropositive.

The CDR3 region has the DNA TGTGCCAGTAGTATCGAGCTAGTGAACACCGGGGAGCTGTTTTTT. As protein: CASSIELVNTGELFF. V gene TRBV19 combines with J gene TRBJ2-2; no clear D. The germline V gene encodes CDR1 LNHDA and CDR2 SQIVND (reference sequence). The CDR3 consists of 15 residues. V gave up 3 bases and J gave up 1 base, with 9 bases separating them.